One and the same sample provided the 27 T cell receptor beta chains below, sequenced in a study of PD-L1 blockade in urothelial cancer. Time point specified: pretreatment peripheral blood. Profiled with immunoSEQ multiplex PCR; TCRdb holds only in-frame clones, not every one. The sample holds approximately 32,000 clones, around 82% seen once. The input for sequencing was PBMCs, taken around atezolizumab (anti-PD-L1) treatment. The receptors were gathered from a man between 60 and 70 years old with urothelial cancer.

The J gene is TRBJ1-5, the V gene TRBV18; D not certain. V shed 2 bases and J shed 0 bases, with 11 bases lying between them. Germline assignment: CDR1 KGHSH and CDR2 LQKENI. The length of the CDR3 is 16 residues. The CDR3 sequence is CASSPTGFDSNQPQHF. CDR3 nucleotide sequence: TGTGCCAGCTCACCAACGGGATTTGATAGCAATCAGCCCCAGCATTTT.

The CDR3 loop is CAIRGTITENEQFF. CDR3 bases: TGTGCCATCAGGGGGACTATCACGGAGAATGAGCAGTTCTTC. The gene calls are TRBV10-3 and TRBJ2-1; 7 nucleotides match TRBD2. The V and J ends lost 6 bases and 7 bases, in that order; junction bases with no gene match: 9. This CDR3 is built from 14 residues. The V gene's germline CDR1 is ENHRY and CDR2 SYGVKD.

The chain carries TRBV6-5 and TRBJ2-7; TRBD1 matches at 7 bases. The germline V gene has CDR1 MNHEY and CDR2 SVGAGI. This CDR3 is built from 15 residues. Germline trimming cut 5 bases from V and 0 bases from J; bases unmatched to any gene: 7. The CDR3 DNA sequence: TGTGCCAGCAGTCAAACAGGGGTTAGCTCCTACGAGCAGTACTTC. Translated, it gives CASSQTGVSSYEQYF.

This clone has a handful of counts. The rearrangement joins TRBV28 to TRBJ1-6; D gene unclear. Deletions cut 6 bases from V and 7 bases from J, with 16 bases between. Per germline, CDR1 MDHEN and CDR2 SYDVKM. The CDR3 is 15 amino acids. DNA of the CDR3: TGTGCCAGCAGGCCGGGTGAGGGTTCCAATTCACCCCTCCACTTT. This codes for CASRPGEGSNSPLHF.

The chain has TRBV27 and TRBJ1-6, with 10 bases fitting TRBD1. The V gene's germline CDR1 is MNHEY and CDR2 SMNVEV (reference sequence). CDR3 size: 16 residues. V was pared by 7 bases and J by 2 bases, with 5 bases of the junction left unmatched. CDR3 sequence: CASNPGTGAYNSPLHF. CDR3 sequence (DNA): TGTGCCAGCAACCCCGGGACAGGGGCCTATAATTCACCCCTCCACTTT.

This clone has a single count. The genes are TRBV19 and TRBJ1-2; no clear D. Germline V gene data show CDR1 as LNHDA and CDR2 as SQIVND (reference sequence). This CDR3 is built from 11 residues. The V end lost 5 bases, the J end lost 5 bases, and 6 bases lay between the germline ends. The CDR3 spells CASSFVYGYTF. DNA for the CDR3: TGTGCCAGTAGTTTCGTTTATGGCTACACCTTC.

The CDR3 DNA is TGCGCCAGCAGCCTGGATCAGGGACAGGGGACTACGCAGTATTTT. Its translation is CASSLDQGQGTTQYF. The rearrangement uses TRBV5-1 and TRBJ2-3; TRBD1 matches at 10 bases. Germline V gives CDR1 SGHRS, CDR2 YFSETQ. CDR3 length: 15 residues. Trimming at V came to 4 bases and at J to 8 bases, leaving 10 bases not matched to a gene.

V gene TRBV27 combines with J gene TRBJ2-5; tentative D call: TRBD2 (5 bases). V lost 5 bases and J 1 base, leaving 17 bases between the germline ends. This CDR3 spans 16 amino acids. Germline V gene lookup returns CDR1 MNHEY and CDR2 SMNVEV (reference sequence). The CDR3 region is CASSQRRAGPQETQYF. In DNA form, the CDR3 reads TGTGCCAGCAGTCAGCGGCGGGCCGGGCCCCAAGAGACCCAGTACTTC.

The chain is built from TRBV5-1 and TRBJ2-6; D possibly corresponds to TRBD1 (6 bases). The CDR3 loop spans 18 amino acids. The germline V gene has CDR1 SGHRS and CDR2 YFSETQ. V was shortened by 0 bases and J by 2 bases, with 15 bases between the two germline ends. In nucleotides, the CDR3 is TGCGCCAGCAGCTTGGAGGGGGTTGGGGTCCCTGGGGCCAACGTCCTGACTTTC. Residues: CASSLEGVGVPGANVLTF. The full variable domain, its missing parts supplied by reference TRBV5-1 and TRBJ2-6, is KAGVTQTPRYLIKTRGQQVTLSCSPISGHRSVSWYQQTPGQGLQFLFEYFSETQRNKGNFPGRFSGRQFSNSRSEMNVSTLELGDSALYLCASSLEGVGVPGANVLTFGAGSRLTVL.

V is TRBV5-6 and J is TRBJ2-1; maybe TRBD2 (6 bases). The CDR3 runs to 18 residues. Trimming took 4 bases from V and 0 from J, leaving 20 bases between them. Germline-derived CDR1 and CDR2 are SGHDT and YYEEEE. The CDR3 DNA is TGTGCCAGCAGCCGACTCGGGAGCGGTCAGATCTCCTACAATGAGCAGTTCTTC. This translates into CASSRLGSGQISYNEQFF.

The V and J genes are TRBV5-5 and TRBJ2-3; D unresolved. V was shortened by 7 bases and J by 4 bases, with 19 bases between the two germline ends. The CDR3 consists of 15 residues. Germline CDR1 and CDR2: SGHKS and YYEKEE (reference sequence). CDR3 residues: CASYLSARSSDTQYF. The CDR3 DNA reads as TGTGCCAGCTACCTCTCCGCTCGGAGCTCAGATACGCAGTATTTT.

The gene calls are TRBV19 and TRBJ2-2; D unclear. Germline values: CDR1 LNHDA, CDR2 SQIVND (reference sequence). The V gene lost 4 bases and the J gene lost 8 bases, with 11 bases spanning the gap. The length of the CDR3 is 13 residues. The CDR3 DNA is TGTGCCAGTAGTAGCCCTTCGAGGGGGGAGCTGTTTTTT. Its protein product is CASSSPSRGELFF.

A few counts support this clone. The gene calls are TRBV19 and TRBJ1-1; D is possibly TRBD1 (6 bases). Germline CDR1 reads LNHDA; CDR2 reads SQIVND (reference sequence). The V end was cut by 5 bases, the J end by 3 bases, with 16 bases between. The CDR3 contains 15 residues. The CDR3 reads CASSDLAGTYTEAFF. The CDR3 bases are TGTGCCAGTAGTGACTTAGCCGGGACATACACTGAAGCTTTCTTT.

The chain uses TRBV15 and TRBJ2-7, with TRBD1 matching over 8 bases. There are 14 residues in the CDR3. The trim removed 1 base at V and 5 bases at J, leaving 4 bases unmatched. Germline V gene data show CDR1 as LNHNV and CDR2 as YYDKDF (reference sequence). The CDR3 reads CATSRGDRGHEQYF. Here the CDR3 DNA reads TGTGCCACCAGCAGAGGCGACAGGGGCCACGAGCAGTACTTC.

The chain links TRBV30 to TRBJ1-2; D is undetermined. Germline lookup yields CDR1 GTSNPN and CDR2 SVGIG (reference sequence). The CDR3 runs 11 residues. V dropped 0 bases and J dropped 4 bases, with 3 bases sitting between them. Written as DNA, the CDR3 is TGTGCCTGGAGTGTTCGCTATGGCTACACCTTC. As protein: CAWSVRYGYTF.

The chain combines TRBV25-1 with TRBJ1-2; D gene ambiguous. The CDR3 contains 13 residues. Germline V gene lookup returns CDR1 MGHDK and CDR2 SYGVNS. Trimming took 3 bases from V and 4 from J, leaving 9 bases between them. CDR3 in DNA: TGTGCCAGCAGTGATCCCAACTCCTATGGCTACACCTTC. Translating it yields CASSDPNSYGYTF.

This clone has a single count. In nucleotides, the CDR3 is TGTGCCAGTAGTATACCCCACGGACAGTTCTATGGCTACACCTTC. Its protein product is CASSIPHGQFYGYTF. This sequence joins TRBV19 and TRBJ1-2; D is perhaps TRBD1 (6 bases). V was clipped by 2 bases and J by 4 bases, with 14 bases between them. In germline, CDR1 is LNHDA, CDR2 SQIVND (reference sequence). CDR3 length: 15 amino acids.

J is TRBJ2-5 and V is TRBV5-4; D remains ambiguous. The V gene's germline CDR1 is SGHNT and CDR2 YYREEE (reference sequence). V lost 4 bases and J lost 5, with 12 bases in between. The CDR3 totals 13 residues. CDR3 in amino acids: CASSDGVRETQYF. CDR3 bases: TGTGCCAGCAGCGACGGAGTTAGGGAGACCCAGTACTTC.

This sequence joins TRBV2 and TRBJ2-1; perhaps TRBD1 as D (5 bases). V lost 9 bases to trimming and J lost 2 bases, with 14 bases between them. The CDR3 has 14 amino acids. Germline V gene data show CDR1 as SNHLY and CDR2 as FYNNEI. The CDR3 DNA sequence: TGTGCCAGGAAGGACATTGGGACCTACAATGAGCAGTTCTTC. Translating it yields CARKDIGTYNEQFF.

The chain joins TRBV5-1 to TRBJ2-3; the D is unclear. V was trimmed by 0 bases and J by 1 base, leaving 6 bases between them. CDR1 SGHRS and CDR2 YFSETQ come from the germline V gene. The CDR3 totals 14 residues. For the CDR3, the DNA is TGCGCCAGCAGCTTGGGGGCCCGCACAGATACGCAGTATTTT. Translating it yields CASSLGARTDTQYF.

The rearrangement links TRBV30 to TRBJ2-2, with 7 bases identical to TRBD1. The CDR3 runs 16 residues. Germline V gene lookup returns CDR1 GTSNPN and CDR2 SVGIG (reference sequence). V lost 1 base and J lost 1; bases outside the gene matches: 6. For the CDR3, the DNA is TGTGCCTGGAGTGAAGTAAGGACAGGGAACACCGGGGAGCTGTTTTTT. Encoded protein: CAWSEVRTGNTGELFF.

CDR3 nucleotide sequence: TGTGCCACTCGGGGGGTGGGGGCTAACGGGGCCAACGTCCTGACTTTC. Translated, it gives CATRGVGANGANVLTF. The V call is TRBV15, the J call TRBJ2-6, with TRBD2 as a possible D gene (7 bases). The CDR3 runs 16 residues. Trimming pared 9 bases from V and 4 bases from J, leaving 19 bases between. CDR1 LNHNV and CDR2 YYDKDF come from the germline V gene (reference sequence). Based on the CDR3 plus reference TRBV15 and TRBJ2-6, the full variable domain is DAMVIQNPRYQVTQFGKPVTLSCSQTLNHNVMYWYQQKSSQAPKLLFHYYDKDFNNEADTPDNFQSRRPNTSFCFLDIRSPGLGDTAMYLCATRGVGANGANVLTFGAGSRLTVL.

The chain links TRBV30 to TRBJ2-5; perhaps TRBD1 as D (5 bases). Trimming took off 1 base at V and 2 bases at J, with 8 bases between the two ends. The CDR3 is made up of 13 amino acids. Germline lookup yields CDR1 GTSNPN and CDR2 SVGIG (reference sequence). The CDR3 nucleotides are TGTGCCTGGAGTGATGACAGACAAGAGACCCAGTACTTC. As protein: CAWSDDRQETQYF.

The chain combines TRBV6-1 with TRBJ1-4; TRBD1 aligns across 7 bases. With V trimmed by 7 bases and J by 7 bases, 9 bases remained unmatched. Germline V gives CDR1 MNHNS, CDR2 SASEGT. CDR3 size: 14 residues. CDR3 coding DNA: TGTGCCAGCATAGAGACAGGGATGGGTGAAAAACTGTTTTTT. Translating gives CASIETGMGEKLFF.

The gene calls are TRBV28 and TRBJ1-1; TRBD1 aligns across 7 bases. V shed 5 bases and J 2 bases; nucleotides not matched to a gene: 8. The CDR3 length is 15 residues. Germline values: CDR1 MDHEN, CDR2 SYDVKM. The CDR3 is CASSAAGTANTEAFF. CDR3 DNA sequence: TGTGCCAGCAGTGCAGCAGGGACAGCTAACACTGAAGCTTTCTTT.

This clone has just one count. The chain is built from TRBV6-5 and TRBJ1-6; D remains ambiguous. Germline V gene lookup returns CDR1 MNHEY and CDR2 SVGAGI. CDR3 length: 16 amino acids. The V gene lost 0 bases and the J gene lost 0 bases, with 6 bases spanning the gap. The CDR3 DNA reads as TGTGCCAGCAGTTACTCCCACGGCTCCTATAATTCACCCCTCCACTTT. This sequence encodes CASSYSHGSYNSPLHF.

The chain joins TRBV5-1 to TRBJ2-2; TRBD1 is a possible D gene (6 bases). The CDR3 length is 15 residues. Between the trimmed V and J ends, which lost 4 bases and 2 bases, there was a span of 12 bases. Per germline, CDR1 SGHRS and CDR2 YFSETQ. The CDR3 region has the DNA TGCGCCAGCAGCACCCGGGACACAAACACCGGGGAGCTGTTTTTT. Amino acid sequence: CASSTRDTNTGELFF.